This T cell receptor beta chain appears in the sequencing data of a study of T cell repertoires in cytomegalovirus infection. CDR1 and CDR2 from the germline V gene are DFQATT and SNEGSKA (reference sequence). V was pared by 0 bases and J by 1 base, with 10 bases of the junction left unmatched. This CDR3 comprises 17 residues. TCRdb reprocessed the reads via MiXCR and lists one record per CDR3 protein. The repertoire holds 600,000 to 800,000 distinct CDR3 sequences, 24% seen once, with approximately 8% in the top ten. Sample: CD8+ T cells from PBMCs. The rearrangement joins TRBV20-1 to TRBJ2-7, with TRBD1 matching over 9 bases. The TCR sequence derives from a human donor in good health (CMV status not recorded). Some clones in this sample may be carry-over from other donors' samples. The CDR3 is CSARDRSFGQGSYEQYF. The DNA for the CDR3 is TGCAGTGCTAGAGATCGAAGTTTTGGACAGGGGTCCTACGAGCAGTACTTC.